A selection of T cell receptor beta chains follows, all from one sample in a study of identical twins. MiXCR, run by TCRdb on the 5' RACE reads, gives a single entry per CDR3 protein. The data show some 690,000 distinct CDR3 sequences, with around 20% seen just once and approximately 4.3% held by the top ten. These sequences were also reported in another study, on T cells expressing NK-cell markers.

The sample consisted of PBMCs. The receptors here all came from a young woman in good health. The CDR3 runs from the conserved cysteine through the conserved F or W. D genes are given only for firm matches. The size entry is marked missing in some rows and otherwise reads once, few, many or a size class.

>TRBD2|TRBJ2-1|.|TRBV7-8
TGTGCCAGCAGCTTAACCGCGGGGGGGCTATACAATGAGCAGTTCTTC
CASSLTAGGLYNEQFF
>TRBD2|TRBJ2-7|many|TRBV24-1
TGTGCCACCAAGAGTAGCGGGAGGAATGACTACGAGCAGTACTTC
CATKSSGRNDYEQYF
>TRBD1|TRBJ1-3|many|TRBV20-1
TGCAGTGCCGACAGGGGCGGAAACACCATATATTTT
CSADRGGNTIYF
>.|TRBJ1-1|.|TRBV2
TGTGCCAGCAGTGCCGCGGTAAGGGCAGGGACTGAAGCTTTCTTT
CASSAAVRAGTEAFF
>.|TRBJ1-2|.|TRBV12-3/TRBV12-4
TGTGCCTTATGGGCGGGAACCTATGGCTACACCTTC
CALWAGTYGYTF
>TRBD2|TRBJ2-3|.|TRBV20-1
TGCAGTGCTCCTCGACTAGCGGGAGGGTCAGATACGCAGTATTTT
CSAPRLAGGSDTQYF
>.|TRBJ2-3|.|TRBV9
TGTGCCAGCAGCGTCCTTTTTCGTCACACAGATACGCAGTATTTT
CASSVLFRHTDTQYF
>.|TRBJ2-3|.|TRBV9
TGTGCCAGCAGCGTATTTAGCGAGACAGATACGCAGTATTTT
CASSVFSETDTQYF
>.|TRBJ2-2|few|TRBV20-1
TGCAGTGCTAGAGATTCCGGGACACCGAACACCGGGGAGCTGTTTTTT
CSARDSGTPNTGELFF
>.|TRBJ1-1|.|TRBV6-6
TGTGCCAGCGAAGCAGCCCGGAACACTGAAGCTTTCTTT
CASEAARNTEAFF
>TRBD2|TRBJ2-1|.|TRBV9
TGTGCCAGCAGCGTCGGGGGGAGCGCCTACAATGAGCAGTTCTTC
CASSVGGSAYNEQFF
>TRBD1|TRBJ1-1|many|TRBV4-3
TGCGCCAGCAGCGCCTGGACAGGGGCCCTGAACACTGAAGCTTTCTTT
CASSAWTGALNTEAFF
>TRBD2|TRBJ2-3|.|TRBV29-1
TGCAGCGTTGAAGATCGGGCGGGGGAGACACCAGATACGCAGTATTTT
CSVEDRAGETPDTQYF
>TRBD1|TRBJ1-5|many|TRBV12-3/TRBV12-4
TGTGCCAGCAACCCGGGACAGGGGCCCCAGCATTTT
CASNPGQGPQHF
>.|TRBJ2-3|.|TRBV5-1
TGCGCCAGCAAGCGAGGGGAGGCAGATACGCAGTATTTT
CASKRGEADTQYF
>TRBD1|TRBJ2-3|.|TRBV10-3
TGTGCCATCAAGCCGGGGACAGGGGGCACAGATACGCAGTATTTT
CAIKPGTGGTDTQYF
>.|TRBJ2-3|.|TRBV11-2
TGTGCCAGCAGCCATCGTGCGCAGGGAATCACAGATACGCAGTATTTT
CASSHRAQGITDTQYF
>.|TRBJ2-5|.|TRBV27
TGTGCCAGCAGTTTAAGCCCCCGGGGGCAAGAGACCCAGTACTTC
CASSLSPRGQETQYF
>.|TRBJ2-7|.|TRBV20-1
TGCAGTGCTAAAGACAGTCGACCCTCCTACGAGCAGTACTTC
CSAKDSRPSYEQYF
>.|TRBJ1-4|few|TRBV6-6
TGTGCCAGCGTAAAGGGTCTTAATGAAAAACTGTTTTTT
CASVKGLNEKLFF
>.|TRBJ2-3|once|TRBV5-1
TGCGCCAGCAGCTTGAGGGACCTCCTCACAGATACGCAGTATTTT
CASSLRDLLTDTQYF
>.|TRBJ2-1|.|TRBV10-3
TGTGCCGTCAGGGGCGCTTCCTACAATGAGCAGTTCTTC
CAVRGASYNEQFF
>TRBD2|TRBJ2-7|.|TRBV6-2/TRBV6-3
TGTGCCAGCAGGCGACTAGCGGGAGTCAACGAGCAGTACTTC
CASRRLAGVNEQYF
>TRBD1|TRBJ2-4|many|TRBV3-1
TGTGCCAGCAGCCAAGGGGACAGGGGGAACTCCAAAAACATTCAGTACTTC
CASSQGDRGNSKNIQYF
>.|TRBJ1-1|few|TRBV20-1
TGCAGTATTCTGACAGCGTTGAACACTGAAGCTTTCTTT
CSILTALNTEAFF
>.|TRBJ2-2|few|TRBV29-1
TGCAGCGTTTTTGCGGGACGGACCGGGGAGCTGTTTTTT
CSVFAGRTGELFF
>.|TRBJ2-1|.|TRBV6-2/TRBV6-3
TGTGCCAGCAGTTCCTCCCTCGCCTACAATGAGCAGTTCTTC
CASSSSLAYNEQFF
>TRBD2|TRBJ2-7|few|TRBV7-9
TGTGCCAGCAGCTTGGTAGGGACTAGCGGTAACTACGAGCAGTACTTC
CASSLVGTSGNYEQYF
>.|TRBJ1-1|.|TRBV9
TGTGCCAGCAGCGTAGGGGTGAGCACTGAAGCTTTCTTT
CASSVGVSTEAFF
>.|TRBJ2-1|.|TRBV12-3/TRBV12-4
TGTGCCAGCAGTTTTAAGGGGTCGACAAATGAGCAGTTCTTC
CASSFKGSTNEQFF
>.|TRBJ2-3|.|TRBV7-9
TGTGCCAGCAGCTTAGCGCCGATTTCGGGGGATACGCAGTATTTT
CASSLAPISGDTQYF
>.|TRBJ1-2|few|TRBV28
TGTGCCAGCAGTTTGCTAGAACGAGAATGGCCCGCCTATGGCTACACCTTC
CASSLLEREWPAYGYTF